Below, 24 T cell receptor beta chains from the same sample are listed, as sequenced in a study of monozygotic twins with inflammatory bowel disease. TCRdb reprocessed the 5' RACE reads; each CDR3 protein has one entry and no DNA is given. The specimen's table records more than 350,000 distinct CDR3 sequences. Sequencing was carried out using blood. These receptors all stem from a human donor with ulcerative colitis or Crohn's disease, or a healthy co-twin of an affected twin (not recorded which).

This chain uses TRBV7-2 with TRBJ2-1. The germline CDR1 and CDR2 sequences are SGHTA and FQGNSA. This CDR3 region has 13 residues. CDR3 sequence reads: CASSASSYNEQFF.

The chain uses TRBV20-1 and TRBJ2-1; TCRdb's D gene call, TRBD1, goes unchecked for lack of DNA. The germline V gene encodes CDR1 DFQATT and CDR2 SNEGSKA (reference sequence). The CDR3 consists of 14 residues. The chain's CDR3 is CSAPAGAPSNEQFF.

The chain carries TRBV12-5 and TRBJ2-1; no DNA is available, so the TRBD2 call from TCRdb remains unchecked. This CDR3 is 15 amino acids long. The V gene's germline CDR1 is LGHNT and CDR2 FRNRAP. This chain's CDR3 is CASSAGGALYNEQFF.

The V and J genes are TRBV19 and TRBJ2-1; with no DNA, the TCRdb D assignment of TRBD2 cannot be verified. Germline values: CDR1 LNHDA, CDR2 SQIVND (reference sequence). The CDR3 loop spans 15 amino acids. The CDR3 loop reads CASSSTSGYYNEQFF.

This rearrangement joins TRBV7-7 to TRBJ2-5; TCRdb's D call of TRBD2 is untestable without DNA. CDR3 length equals 13 residues. CDR1 is SSHAT and CDR2 is FNYEAQ in the germline V gene (reference sequence). Here the CDR3 reads CASSSGVRETQYF. Looking up the rest from reference TRBV7-7 and TRBJ2-5 gives the full variable domain: GAGVSQSPRYKVTKRGQDVTLRCDPISSHATLYWYQQALGQGPEFLTYFNYEAQPDKSGLPSDRFSAERPEGSISTLTIQRTEQRDSAMYRCASSSGVRETQYFGPGTRLLVL.

The chain is built from TRBV6-5 and TRBJ2-1. Germline lookup yields CDR1 MNHEY and CDR2 SVGAGI. The length of the CDR3 is 13 residues. CDR3 residues: CASRGQSYNEQFF.

The J gene is TRBJ2-1, the V gene TRBV7-2. The CDR3 is 15 residues long. In germline, CDR1 is SGHTA, CDR2 FQGNSA. The CDR3 sequence is CASSQAYSSYNEQFF.

The rearrangement links TRBV29-1 to TRBJ1-2; TCRdb names TRBD1, which stays unverified in the absence of DNA. The CDR3 covers 15 residues. CDR1 is SQVTM and CDR2 is ANQGSEA in the germline V gene. Here the CDR3 reads CSVGYGGGIYDGYTF.

The rearrangement links TRBV5-5 to TRBJ1-1. CDR1 and CDR2 from the germline V gene are SGHKS and YYEKEE (reference sequence). This CDR3 spans 16 amino acids. CDR3 protein: CASSLAVGGLVAEAFF.

The chain carries TRBV12-3 or TRBV12-4 and TRBJ1-1; TCRdb designates TRBD1, a call that cannot be tested without DNA. The CDR3 totals 11 residues. CDR3 residues: CASSVGGSAFF.

The chain joins TRBV7-9 to TRBJ2-2; TCRdb's assignment of TRBD1 cannot be checked, as there is no DNA. The germline V gene encodes CDR1 SEHNR and CDR2 FQNEAQ (reference sequence). This CDR3 has 16 residues. The CDR3 sequence is CASPWSGKANTGELFF.

This chain uses TRBV28 with TRBJ1-1; the D gene TCRdb calls, TRBD1, cannot be checked with no DNA. There are 13 residues in the CDR3. Germline V gene sequence: CDR1 MDHEN, CDR2 SYDVKM. CDR3 loop: CASDPGGLAEAFF.

V and J are TRBV28 and TRBJ1-5; the TCRdb call, TRBD1, lacks DNA for checking. Germline CDR1 and CDR2: MDHEN and SYDVKM. CDR3 length: 14 residues. CDR3 region: CASSRTVGGQPQHF.

The rearrangement joins TRBV7-9 to TRBJ1-1. Germline assignment: CDR1 SEHNR and CDR2 FQNEAQ (reference sequence). CDR3 length: 14 amino acids. CDR3 protein: CASSPTRVNTEAFF.

This rearrangement joins TRBV2 to TRBJ2-2. CDR3 length equals 14 residues. Germline CDR1 SNHLY, CDR2 FYNNEI. CDR3 loop: CASTNRDYTGELFF.

The chain has TRBV5-1 and TRBJ2-5; the TCRdb D gene call, TRBD1, has no DNA to confirm it. This CDR3 has 15 amino acids. Per the germline V gene, CDR1 is SGHRS and CDR2 is YFSETQ. CDR3 loop: CASSWGQGGVETQYF.

The gene calls are TRBV28 and TRBJ2-7. The CDR3 is 13 amino acids. CDR1 is MDHEN and CDR2 is SYDVKM in the germline V gene. The CDR3 spells CASSLFGVHEQYF.

V usage is TRBV7-2 and J usage is TRBJ1-3. Looked up from germline, CDR1 is SGHTA and CDR2 is FQGNSA. This CDR3 is built from 17 residues. This chain's CDR3 is CASSSEAPLSSGNTIYF.

The rearrangement links TRBV6-5 to TRBJ2-7; TCRdb gives TRBD1 as the D gene, but with no DNA this cannot be confirmed. Germline values: CDR1 MNHEY, CDR2 SVGAGI. There are 13 residues in the CDR3. The CDR3 here is CASTGTYSYEQYF.

The CDR3 loop reads CASRGSWSEQYF. This rearrangement joins TRBV2 to TRBJ2-7. Looked up from germline, CDR1 is SNHLY and CDR2 is FYNNEI. CDR3 length equals 12 residues.

The gene calls are TRBV24-1 and TRBJ2-7; without DNA, the TCRdb call of TRBD1 cannot be checked. Germline-derived CDR1 and CDR2 are KGHDR and SFDVKD. CDR3 length: 13 residues. CDR3 amino acids: CATSDQTGAEQYF.

This sequence joins TRBV5-6 and TRBJ2-6; TCRdb indicates TRBD2, and absent DNA this call remains unverified. Germline CDR1 SGHDT, CDR2 YYEEEE. This CDR3 has 18 amino acids. CDR3 sequence: CASSLKGRRTSGANVLTF.

This rearrangement joins TRBV7-8 to TRBJ2-5; lacking DNA, the TRBD1 call made by TCRdb goes unchecked. In germline, CDR1 is SGHVS, CDR2 FQNEAQ. This CDR3 is built from 16 residues. CDR3 sequence reads: CASSLTPPGVEETQYF.

The V and J genes are TRBV12-3 or TRBV12-4 and TRBJ2-3; TCRdb outputs TRBD1, but without DNA this stays unchecked. CDR3 length: 14 amino acids. The CDR3 protein is CASSWGGSRDTQYF.